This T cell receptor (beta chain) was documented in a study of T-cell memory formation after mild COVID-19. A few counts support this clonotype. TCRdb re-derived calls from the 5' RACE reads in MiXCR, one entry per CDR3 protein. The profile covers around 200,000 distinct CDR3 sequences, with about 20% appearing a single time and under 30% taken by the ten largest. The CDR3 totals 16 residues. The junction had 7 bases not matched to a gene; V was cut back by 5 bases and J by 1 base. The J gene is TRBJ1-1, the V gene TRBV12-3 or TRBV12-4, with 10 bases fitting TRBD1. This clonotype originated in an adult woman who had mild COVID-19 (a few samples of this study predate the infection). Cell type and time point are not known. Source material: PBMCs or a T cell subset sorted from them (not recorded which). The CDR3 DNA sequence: TGTGCCAGCAGTCTCCGGACAGGGGGGACGAACACTGAAGCTTTCTTT. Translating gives CASSLRTGGTNTEAFF.